This T cell receptor beta chain was recovered during a study of T cells in Graves' hyperthyroidism and ophthalmopathy. Authors of the study amplified TCR beta CDR3 regions from RNA transcripts. HTBI primers were employed in a first-round RT-PCR of the TCR CDR3. MiXCR, run by TCRdb on the multiplex PCR reads, gives a single entry per CDR3 protein. The data contain 380,000 or so distinct CDR3 sequences, over 11% of them singletons. In patients aged 18 to 65, hyperthyroidism was newly diagnosed, with duration under 2 months. Those patients with uncontrolled infection, other autoimmune disease, pregnancy or lactation were excluded. This receptor was identified in a woman in her thirties with Graves' hyperthyroidism. Material: blood.

CDR3 coding DNA: TGTGCCAGCGGGTGGAAGGTAGCGGGAGTATGGAACACCGGGGAGCTGTTTTTT. It yields the protein CASGWKVAGVWNTGELFF. The V and J genes are TRBV27 and TRBJ2-2, with 9 bases that match TRBD2. Trimming cost V 8 bases and J 1 base; bases outside gene matches: 14. From germline, CDR1 is MNHEY and CDR2 SMNVEV (reference sequence). CDR3 length: 18 residues.